This T cell receptor (beta chain) was recovered during a study of blood T cell repertoires in COVID-19. The wider study: Collection of acute and convalescent COVID-19 samples took place in the United States, Italy and Spain. The analysed material was cDNA or gDNA that came from T cells, B-cell-depleted T cells, or PBMCs.

Authors' methods: For nucleated cells, counts were estimated from reference gene primer amplification. Assay: immunoSEQ multiplex PCR; the TCRdb copy retains only in-frame clones and omits some. V and J calls plus clone size are reproduced from that table; the DNA served to infer D and trimming. The table records approximately 100,000 clones, about two thirds of them present only once. At least ten counts were recorded for this clone. This TCR was sampled from a human donor with acute or convalescent COVID-19. The donor label of this sample is uncertain. Sequences were obtained from peripheral blood.

CDR3 region: CASSHLAEQYF. In DNA, the CDR3 is TGTGCCAGCAGCCACCTAGCGGAGCAGTACTTC. This chain links TRBV3-1 (or the pseudogene TRBV3-2) with TRBJ2-7; tentative D call: TRBD2 (6 bases). The CDR3 covers 11 residues. The V gene's germline CDR1 is LGHDT and CDR2 YNNKEL (reference sequence). Trimming stripped 3 bases from V and 7 bases from J, with 7 bases between.